This T cell receptor (beta chain) originates from a study of T-cell reconstitution after alpha-beta-depleted transplantation in children. Construction of the TCRbeta library involved unique molecular identifiers. One entry per CDR3 protein results from TCRdb running MiXCR on the PCR reads. The data contain fewer than 350,000 distinct CDR3 sequences, 11% of them seen just once; the ten biggest clones take up 20% to 30%. V dropped 2 bases and J dropped 3; count of bases not matched to a gene: 8. Germline-derived CDR1 and CDR2 are DFQATT and SNEGSKA (reference sequence). This CDR3 spans 16 amino acids. The chain joins TRBV20-1 to TRBJ2-3; TRBD2 aligns across 10 bases. The origin of this receptor is a male patient aged 2-10 years who had a stem cell transplant for chronic granulomatous disease, so the T cells may come from the graft donor. The source material was peripheral blood, sampled 180 days after TCRalphabeta/CD19-depleted stem cell transplant. CDR3: CSARPRGLARTDTQYF. The CDR3 bases are TGCAGTGCTAGACCCCGGGGACTAGCGCGTACAGATACGCAGTATTTT.